The T cell receptor (beta chain) under discussion was sequenced for a study of cytomegalovirus exposure and HLA in healthy donors. CDR3 size: 15 residues. The V gene's germline CDR1 is SGHRS and CDR2 YFSETQ. Trimming took off 1 base at V and 1 base at J, with 11 bases between the two ends. General observations from the study: Several top significant clusters appeared, in a later analysis, to be linked to common viral pathogens. Later analysis associated a missense DCLRE1C variant with TCR beta V- and J-gene trimming. HLA alleles were associated with fewer than 20,000 TCR beta sequences in a later analysis at 0.05 false discovery rate.

Use of 60 Vbeta and 13 Jbeta primers characterized the PCR. Generated by immunoSEQ multiplex PCR, the TCRdb table keeps only in-frame clones and is missing some. The data show roughly 180,000 clones, 80% to 90% seen once. Comment on this clone: The antigen remains unidentified.

What was sequenced was PBMCs. The chain is built from TRBV5-1 and TRBJ1-1; D may be TRBD1 (5 bases). The clonotype was recovered from a man younger than 30 in good health and CMV-seropositive. The CDR3 DNA follows: TGCGCCAGCAGCTTGCAGATAGGGGCGAACACTGAAGCTTTCTTT. Amino acids: CASSLQIGANTEAFF.